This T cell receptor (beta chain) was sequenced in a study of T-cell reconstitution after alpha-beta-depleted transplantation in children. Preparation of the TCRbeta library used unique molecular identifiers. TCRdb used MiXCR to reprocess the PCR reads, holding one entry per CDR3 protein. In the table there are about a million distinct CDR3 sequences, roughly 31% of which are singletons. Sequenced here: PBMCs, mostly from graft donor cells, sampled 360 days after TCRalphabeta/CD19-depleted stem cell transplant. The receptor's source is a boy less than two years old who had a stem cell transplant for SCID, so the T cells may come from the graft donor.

The CDR3 bases are TGCAGTGCCCGGGGACAGGGTTCTCGACCAAGCACAGATACGCAGTATTTT. This codes for CSARGQGSRPSTDTQYF. The gene calls are TRBV20-1 and TRBJ2-3; 9 bases fit TRBD1. Germline loops: CDR1 DFQATT, CDR2 SNEGSKA (reference sequence). The length of the CDR3 is 17 residues. V lost 6 bases and J lost 0; bases outside the gene matches: 13.